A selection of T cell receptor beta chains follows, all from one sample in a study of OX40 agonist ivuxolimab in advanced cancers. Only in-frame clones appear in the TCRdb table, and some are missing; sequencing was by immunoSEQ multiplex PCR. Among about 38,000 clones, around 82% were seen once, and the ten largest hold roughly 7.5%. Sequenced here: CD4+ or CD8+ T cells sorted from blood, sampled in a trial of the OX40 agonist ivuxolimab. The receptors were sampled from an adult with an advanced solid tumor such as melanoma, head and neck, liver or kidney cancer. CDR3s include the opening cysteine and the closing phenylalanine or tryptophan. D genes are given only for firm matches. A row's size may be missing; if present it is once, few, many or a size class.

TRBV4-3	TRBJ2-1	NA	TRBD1	TGCGCCAGCAGCCAGCTCGGGACAGGGGTCTACAATGAGCAGTTCTTC	CASSQLGTGVYNEQFF
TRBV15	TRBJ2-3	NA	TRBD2	TGTGCCACCAGCGGTAGCGGGGCGGGAGATACGCAGTATTTT	CATSGSGAGDTQYF
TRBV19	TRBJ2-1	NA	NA	TGTGCCAGTAGCGACCAAAGCACAAGCTCCTACAATGAGCAGTTCTTC	CASSDQSTSSYNEQFF
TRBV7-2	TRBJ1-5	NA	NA	TGTGCCAGCAGCTTAACTGGGGTTGCTCAGCCCCAGCATTTT	CASSLTGVAQPQHF
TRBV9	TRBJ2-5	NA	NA	TGTGCCAGCAGCGTAGAAGGTGTACCCAAAGAGACCCAGTACTTC	CASSVEGVPKETQYF
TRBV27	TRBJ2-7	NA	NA	TGTGCCAGCAGTTTACAGGGAACCCTATCCTACGAGCAGTACTTC	CASSLQGTLSYEQYF
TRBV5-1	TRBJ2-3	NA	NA	TGCGCCAGCAGCTTCACTGAGGATACGCAGTATTTT	CASSFTEDTQYF
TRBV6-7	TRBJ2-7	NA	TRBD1	TGTGCCAGCAGCGCCCCCCTTACAGGGGACGACTACGAGCAGTACTTC	CASSAPLTGDDYEQYF
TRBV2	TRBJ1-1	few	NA	TGTGCCAGCAGTGAGGGGGCGAACACTGAAGCTTTCTTT	CASSEGANTEAFF
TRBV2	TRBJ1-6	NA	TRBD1	TGTGCCAGCAGGAGGGGGACAGACGTTTCACCCCTCCACTTT	CASRRGTDVSPLHF
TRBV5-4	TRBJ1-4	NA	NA	TGTGCCAGCAGCTTTCTGCAGGCTCTTAATGAAAAACTGTTTTTT	CASSFLQALNEKLFF
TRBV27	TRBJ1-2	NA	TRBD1	TGTGCCAGCAGTTTATCGATTGGGACAGGGTCTTACTATGGCTACACCTTC	CASSLSIGTGSYYGYTF
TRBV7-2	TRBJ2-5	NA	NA	TGTGCCAGCAGCTCGACGCGTCAAGAGACCCAGTACTTC	CASSSTRQETQYF
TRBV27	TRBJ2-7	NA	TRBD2	TGTGCCAGCAGCCTTAGGGGTAGCGGGAGAGGTTCCTACGAGCAGTACTTC	CASSLRGSGRGSYEQYF
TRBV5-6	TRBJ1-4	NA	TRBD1	TGTGCCAGCAGCCGTTTAGCGACAGGGAGAAATGAAAAACTGTTTTTT	CASSRLATGRNEKLFF
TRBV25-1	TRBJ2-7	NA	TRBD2	TGTGCCAGCAGTGCTAGCGGCTACGAGCAGTACTTC	CASSASGYEQYF
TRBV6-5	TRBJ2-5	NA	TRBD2	TGTGCCAGCACCCCACTAGCGGGGGACCGGACCCAGTACTTC	CASTPLAGDRTQYF
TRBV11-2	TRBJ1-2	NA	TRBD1	TGTGCCAGCAGTTCGCATACCGGGACAGGGAGCTATGGCTACACCTTC	CASSSHTGTGSYGYTF
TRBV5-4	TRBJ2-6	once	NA	TGTGCCAGCAGCTTGCAGTTACTCTCTGGGGCCAACGTCCTGACTTTC	CASSLQLLSGANVLTF
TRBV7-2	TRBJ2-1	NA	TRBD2	TGTGCCAGCAGCTTAGACTTGGCTAGCGGGGGGTTGGAGAAAGGGGAGCAGTTCTTC	CASSLDLASGGLEKGEQFF
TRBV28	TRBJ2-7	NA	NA	TGTGCCAGCAGTTTCCCAGTAGCGGAGTACGAGCAGTACTTC	CASSFPVAEYEQYF
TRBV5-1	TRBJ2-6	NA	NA	TGCGCCAGCAGCGAACGACGGGCGTCTGGGGCCAACGTCCTGACTTTC	CASSERRASGANVLTF